The present TCR beta chain was sequenced within a study of shared clonotypes between healthy human individuals. Across the study: A few men and a couple of women, aged 18 to 49, were donors.

Assay used: immunoSEQ multiplex PCR; TCRdb lists only in-frame clones, some missing. There are 1.4 million or so clones in the sample; less than 99% occur only once, and about 0.34% lies in the top ten. Healthy HIV-negative adults with no recent acute infections or vaccinations were recruited as donors. Study-level points and caveats: All-four-donor shared clonotypes had higher generation probabilities than non-shared clonotypes did.

As for this clone: Its cognate antigen is unknown.

The sequenced sample was naive CD4+ T cells sorted from blood. As for subset: CD45RA+ positively selected. The sequence was obtained from a man aged 25 to 40 in good health.

This chain's CDR3 is CASSGSGTVHQPQHF. DNA for the CDR3: TGTGCCAGCAGCGGCAGCGGGACAGTACATCAGCCCCAGCATTTT. This chain links TRBV2 with TRBJ1-5; 7 bases are a match to TRBD1. Trimming removed 6 bases from V and 5 bases from J; junction bases left unmatched: 10. The CDR3 has 15 residues. Germline CDR1 reads SNHLY; CDR2 reads FYNNEI.